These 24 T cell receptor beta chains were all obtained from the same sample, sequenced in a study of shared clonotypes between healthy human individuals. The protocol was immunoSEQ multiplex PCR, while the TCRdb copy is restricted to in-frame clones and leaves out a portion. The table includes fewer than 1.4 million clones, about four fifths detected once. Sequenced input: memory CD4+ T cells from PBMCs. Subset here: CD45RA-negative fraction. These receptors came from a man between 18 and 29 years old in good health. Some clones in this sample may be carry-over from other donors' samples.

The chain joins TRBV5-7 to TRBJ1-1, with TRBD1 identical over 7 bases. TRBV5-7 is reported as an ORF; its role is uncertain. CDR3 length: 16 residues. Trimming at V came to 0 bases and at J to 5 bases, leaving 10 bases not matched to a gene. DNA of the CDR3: TGTGCCAGCAGCTTGGGACAGGGACGGCGATTTACTGAAGCTTTCTTT. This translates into CASSLGQGRRFTEAFF.

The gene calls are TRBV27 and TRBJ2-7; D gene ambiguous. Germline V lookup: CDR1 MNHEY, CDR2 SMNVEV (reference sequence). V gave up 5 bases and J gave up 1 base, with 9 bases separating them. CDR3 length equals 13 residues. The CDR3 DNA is TGTGCCAGCAGTCCGGACCCATCCTACGAGCAGTACTTC. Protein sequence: CASSPDPSYEQYF.

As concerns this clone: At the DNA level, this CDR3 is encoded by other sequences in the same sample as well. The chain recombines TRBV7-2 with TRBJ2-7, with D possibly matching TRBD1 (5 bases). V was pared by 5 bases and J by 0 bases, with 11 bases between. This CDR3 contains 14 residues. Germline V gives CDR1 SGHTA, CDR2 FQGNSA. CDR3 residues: CASSPRVSSYEQYF. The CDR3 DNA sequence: TGTGCCAGCAGCCCCAGGGTAAGCTCCTACGAGCAGTACTTC.

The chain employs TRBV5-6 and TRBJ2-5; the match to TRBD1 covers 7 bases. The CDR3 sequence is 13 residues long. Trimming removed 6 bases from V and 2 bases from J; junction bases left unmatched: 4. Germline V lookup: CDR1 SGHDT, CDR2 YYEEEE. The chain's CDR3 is CASKNRGQETQYF. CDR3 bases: TGTGCCAGCAAGAACAGGGGTCAAGAGACCCAGTACTTC. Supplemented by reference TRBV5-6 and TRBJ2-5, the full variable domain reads DAGVTQSPTHLIKTRGQQVTLRCSPKSGHDTVSWYQQALGQGPQFIFQYYEEEERQRGNFPDRFSGHQFPNYSSELNVNALLLGDSALYLCASKNRGQETQYFGPGTRLLVL.

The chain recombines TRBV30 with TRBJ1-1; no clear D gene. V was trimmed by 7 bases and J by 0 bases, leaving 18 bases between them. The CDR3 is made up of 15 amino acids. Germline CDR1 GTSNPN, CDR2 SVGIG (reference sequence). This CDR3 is CALTSRLPMNTEAFF. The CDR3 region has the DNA TGTGCCTTGACCTCTAGGCTCCCCATGAACACTGAAGCTTTCTTT.

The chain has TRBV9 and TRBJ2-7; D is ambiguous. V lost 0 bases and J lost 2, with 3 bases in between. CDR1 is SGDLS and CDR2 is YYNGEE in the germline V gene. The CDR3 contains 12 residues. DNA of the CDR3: TGTGCCAGCAGCGTAGAGCCCTACGAGCAGTACTTC. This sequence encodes CASSVEPYEQYF.

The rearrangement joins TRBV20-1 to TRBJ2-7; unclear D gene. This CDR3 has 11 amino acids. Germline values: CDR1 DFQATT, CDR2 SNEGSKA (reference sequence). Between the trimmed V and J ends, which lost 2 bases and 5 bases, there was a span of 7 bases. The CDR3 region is CSARTPDEQYF. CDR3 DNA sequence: TGCAGTGCTAGAACCCCGGACGAGCAGTACTTC.

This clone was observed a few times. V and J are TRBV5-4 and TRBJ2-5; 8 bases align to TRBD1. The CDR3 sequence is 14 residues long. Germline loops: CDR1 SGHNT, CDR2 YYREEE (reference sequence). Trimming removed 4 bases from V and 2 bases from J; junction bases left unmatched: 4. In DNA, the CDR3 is TGTGCCAGCAGCCCCACAGGGGGGCAAGAGACCCAGTACTTC. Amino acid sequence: CASSPTGGQETQYF.

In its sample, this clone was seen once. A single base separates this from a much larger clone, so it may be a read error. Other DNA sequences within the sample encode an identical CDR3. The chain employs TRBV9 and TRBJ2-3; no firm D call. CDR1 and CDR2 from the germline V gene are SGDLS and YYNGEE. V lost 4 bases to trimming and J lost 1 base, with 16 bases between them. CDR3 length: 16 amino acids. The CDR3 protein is CASSIRDPAGTDTQYF. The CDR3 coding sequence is TGTGCCAGCAGCATTAGGGATCCGGCAGGCACAGATACGCAGTATTTT.

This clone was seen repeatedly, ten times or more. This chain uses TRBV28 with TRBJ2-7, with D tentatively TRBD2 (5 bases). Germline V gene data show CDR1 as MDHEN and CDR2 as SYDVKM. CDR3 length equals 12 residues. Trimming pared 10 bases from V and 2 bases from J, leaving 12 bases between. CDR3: CATGRQPYEQYF. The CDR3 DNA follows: TGTGCCACGGGAAGGCAACCCTACGAGCAGTACTTC.

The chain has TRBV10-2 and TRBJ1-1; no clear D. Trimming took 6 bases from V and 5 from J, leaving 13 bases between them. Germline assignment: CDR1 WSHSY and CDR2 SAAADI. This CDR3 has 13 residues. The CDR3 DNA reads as TGCGCCAGCAGACGGGAGCGGGAGACTGAAGCTTTCTTT. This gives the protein CASRRERETEAFF.

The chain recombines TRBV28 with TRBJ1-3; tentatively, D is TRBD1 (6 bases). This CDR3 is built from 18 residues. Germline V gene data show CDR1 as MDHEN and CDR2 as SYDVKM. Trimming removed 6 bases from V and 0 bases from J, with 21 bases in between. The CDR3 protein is CASSLNLMDSYSGNTIYF. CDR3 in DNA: TGTGCCAGCAGCCTCAATCTAATGGACAGCTACTCTGGAAACACCATATATTTT.

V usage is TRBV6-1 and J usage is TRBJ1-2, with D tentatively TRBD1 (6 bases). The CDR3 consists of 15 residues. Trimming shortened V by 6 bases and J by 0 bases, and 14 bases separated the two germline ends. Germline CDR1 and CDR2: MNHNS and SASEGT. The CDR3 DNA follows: TGTGCCAGCAGCCCGACCGGGACACCTAACTATGGCTACACCTTC. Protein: CASSPTGTPNYGYTF.

DNA for the CDR3: TGTGCCAGCAGTCCCTGGGGGGTGAGAAGTCGTATCTACGAGCAGTACTTC. As protein: CASSPWGVRSRIYEQYF. The V call is TRBV28, the J call TRBJ2-7; a possible D gene is TRBD2 (6 bases). Germline CDR1 and CDR2: MDHEN and SYDVKM. Trimming removed 5 bases at V and 3 bases at J, with 23 bases between. The length of the CDR3 is 17 residues. Full variable domain (remainder filled in from reference TRBV28 and TRBJ2-7): DVKVTQSSRYLVKRTGEKVFLECVQDMDHENMFWYRQDPGLGLRLIYFSYDVKMKEKGDIPEGYSVSREKKERFSLILESASTNQTSMYLCASSPWGVRSRIYEQYFGPGTRLTVT.

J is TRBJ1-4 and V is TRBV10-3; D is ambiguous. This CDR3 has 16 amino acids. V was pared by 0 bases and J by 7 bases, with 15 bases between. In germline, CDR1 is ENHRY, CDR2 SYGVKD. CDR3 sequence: CAISESNALWGEKLFF. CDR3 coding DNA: TGTGCCATCAGTGAGTCGAACGCCCTCTGGGGTGAAAAACTGTTTTTT.

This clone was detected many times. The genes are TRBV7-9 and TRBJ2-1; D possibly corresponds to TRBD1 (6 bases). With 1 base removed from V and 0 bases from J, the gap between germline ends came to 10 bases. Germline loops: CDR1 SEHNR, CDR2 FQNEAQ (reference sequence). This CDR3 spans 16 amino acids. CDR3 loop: CASSLGADSSYNEQFF. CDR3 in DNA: TGTGCCAGCAGCTTAGGGGCGGACAGCTCCTACAATGAGCAGTTCTTC.

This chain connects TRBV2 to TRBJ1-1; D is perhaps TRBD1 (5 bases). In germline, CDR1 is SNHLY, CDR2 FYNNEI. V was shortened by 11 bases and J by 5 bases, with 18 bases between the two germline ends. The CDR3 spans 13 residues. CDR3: CAGHLRGGTEAFF. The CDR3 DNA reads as TGTGCCGGACATCTGCGGGGCGGTACTGAAGCTTTCTTT.

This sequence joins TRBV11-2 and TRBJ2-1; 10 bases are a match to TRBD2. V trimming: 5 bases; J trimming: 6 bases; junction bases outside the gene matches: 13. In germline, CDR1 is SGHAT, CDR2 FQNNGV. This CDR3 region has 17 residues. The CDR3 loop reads CASSPRVGAGGPNEQFF. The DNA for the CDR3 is TGTGCCAGCAGCCCCCGGGTTGGAGCGGGAGGGCCCAATGAGCAGTTCTTC.

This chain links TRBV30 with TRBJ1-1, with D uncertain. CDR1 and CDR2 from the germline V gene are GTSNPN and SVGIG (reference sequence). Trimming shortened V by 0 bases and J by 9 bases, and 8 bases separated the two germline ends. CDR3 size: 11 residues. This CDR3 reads CAWSVSGKAFF. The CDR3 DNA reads TGTGCCTGGAGTGTTTCCGGGAAAGCTTTCTTT.

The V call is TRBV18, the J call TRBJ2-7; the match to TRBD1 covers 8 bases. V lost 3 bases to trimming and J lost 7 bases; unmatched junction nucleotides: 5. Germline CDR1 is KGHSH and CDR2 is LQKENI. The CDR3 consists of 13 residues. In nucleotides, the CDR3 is TGTGCCAGCTCACCGGGACAGGTGGGAGAGCAGTACTTC. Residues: CASSPGQVGEQYF.

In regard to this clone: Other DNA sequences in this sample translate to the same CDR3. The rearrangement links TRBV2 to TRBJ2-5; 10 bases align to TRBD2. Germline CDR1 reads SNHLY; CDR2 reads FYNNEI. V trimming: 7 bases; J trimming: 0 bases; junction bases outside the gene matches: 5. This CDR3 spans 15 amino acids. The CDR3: CASTPGLADQETQYF. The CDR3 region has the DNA TGTGCCAGCACCCCTGGACTAGCGGACCAAGAGACCCAGTACTTC.

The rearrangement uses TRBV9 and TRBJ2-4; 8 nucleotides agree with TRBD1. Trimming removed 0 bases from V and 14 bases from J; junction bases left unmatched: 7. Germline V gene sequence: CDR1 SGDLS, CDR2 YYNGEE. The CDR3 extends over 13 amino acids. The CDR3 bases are TGTGCCAGCAGCGTAGGCGGACAGGGTTTGAAGTACTTC. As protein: CASSVGGQGLKYF.

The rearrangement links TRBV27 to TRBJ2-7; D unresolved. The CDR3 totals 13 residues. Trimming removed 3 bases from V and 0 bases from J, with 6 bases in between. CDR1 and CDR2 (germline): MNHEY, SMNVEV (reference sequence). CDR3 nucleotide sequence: TGTGCCAGCAGTTTTAGCCCCTCCTACGAGCAGTACTTC. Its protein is CASSFSPSYEQYF.

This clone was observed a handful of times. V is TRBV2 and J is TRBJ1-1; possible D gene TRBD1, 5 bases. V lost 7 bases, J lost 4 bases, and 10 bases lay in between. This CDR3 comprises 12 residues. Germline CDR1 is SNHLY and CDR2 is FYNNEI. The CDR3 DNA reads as TGTGCCAGCATTTGGGGGTTCACTGAAGCTTTCTTT. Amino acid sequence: CASIWGFTEAFF.